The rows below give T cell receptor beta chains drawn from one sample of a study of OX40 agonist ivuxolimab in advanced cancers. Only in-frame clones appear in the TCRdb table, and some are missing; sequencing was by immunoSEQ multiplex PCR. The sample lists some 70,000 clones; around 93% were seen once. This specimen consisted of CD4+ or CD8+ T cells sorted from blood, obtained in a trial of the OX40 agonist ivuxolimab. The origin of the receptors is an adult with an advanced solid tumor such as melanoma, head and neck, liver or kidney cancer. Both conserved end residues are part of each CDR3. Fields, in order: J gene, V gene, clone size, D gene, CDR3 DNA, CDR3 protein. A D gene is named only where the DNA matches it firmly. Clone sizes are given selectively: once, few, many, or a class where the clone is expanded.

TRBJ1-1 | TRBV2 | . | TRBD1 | TGTGCCAGCAGTGAACCGAGGGACAGACCGAACACTGAAGCTTTCTTT | CASSEPRDRPNTEAFF
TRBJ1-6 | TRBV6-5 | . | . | TGTGCCAGCAGTCAATCTCAGAGCGGGTATTCACCCCTCCACTTT | CASSQSQSGYSPLHF
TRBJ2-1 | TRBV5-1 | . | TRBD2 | TGCGCCAGCAGCCCGGGGGGTAGTCAGCTCCAATCCTACAATGAGCAGTTCTTC | CASSPGGSQLQSYNEQFF
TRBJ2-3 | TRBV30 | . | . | TGTGCCTGGAGTGTGGGGACGCGCTTCACAGATACGCAGTATTTT | CAWSVGTRFTDTQYF
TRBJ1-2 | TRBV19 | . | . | TGTGCCAGTAGTAGGGCAGGGCCGGTTCAGGGCTACACCTTC | CASSRAGPVQGYTF
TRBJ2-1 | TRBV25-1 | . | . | TGTGCCAGCAGTGCGAGACTCCTTGGCGGTGAGCAGTTCTTC | CASSARLLGGEQFF
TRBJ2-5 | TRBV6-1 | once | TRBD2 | TGTGCCAGCAGTGAAGTTATGGGGGGGTTAGAGACCCAGTACTTC | CASSEVMGGLETQYF
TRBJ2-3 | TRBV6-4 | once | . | TGTGCCAGGGCGGCGGGGGCCCCGACAGGTACGCAGTATTTT | CARAAGAPTGTQYF
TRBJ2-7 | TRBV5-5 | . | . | TGTGCCAGCAGCTTGGGGGCCAGCCGGGAGCAGTACTTC | CASSLGASREQYF
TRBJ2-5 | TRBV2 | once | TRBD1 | TGTGCCAGACAGGGGCAAGAGACCCAGTACTTC | CARQGQETQYF
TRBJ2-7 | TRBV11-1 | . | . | TGTGCCAGCAGCTTAGTATCGGGTAGGGGGACCTACGAGCAGTACTTC | CASSLVSGRGTYEQYF
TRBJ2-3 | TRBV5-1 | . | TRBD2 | TGCGCCAGCAGCTTGCTAGCGGGAGACACAGATACGCAGTATTTT | CASSLLAGDTDTQYF
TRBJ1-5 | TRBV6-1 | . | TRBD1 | TGTGCCAGCACCAGGACAGGGGCTAACAATCAGCCCCAGCATTTT | CASTRTGANNQPQHF
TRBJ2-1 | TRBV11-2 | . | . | TGTGCCAGCAGCTTTGACATTACCTCCTACAATGAGCAGTTCTTC | CASSFDITSYNEQFF
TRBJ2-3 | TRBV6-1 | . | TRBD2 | TGTGCCAGCATCGGTAGCGGGAGTTCAGATACGCAGTATTTT | CASIGSGSSDTQYF
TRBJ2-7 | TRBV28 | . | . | TGTGCCAGCACCCCAGGCACCTACGAGCAGTACTTC | CASTPGTYEQYF
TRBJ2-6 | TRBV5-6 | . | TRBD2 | TGTGCCAGCAGCTTGACACTAGCGGCACTAGCTGGGGCCAACGTCCTGACTTTC | CASSLTLAALAGANVLTF
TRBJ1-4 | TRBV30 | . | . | TGTGCCTGGGACGAGGGATATAATGAAAAACTGTTTTTT | CAWDEGYNEKLFF
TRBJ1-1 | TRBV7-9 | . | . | TGTGCCAGCAGCGTTCAGGGTGGGACTGAAGCTTTCTTT | CASSVQGGTEAFF
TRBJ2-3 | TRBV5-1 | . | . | TGCGCCAGCAGCAAAGTGATCACAGATACGCAGTATTTT | CASSKVITDTQYF
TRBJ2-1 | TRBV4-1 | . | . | TGCGCCAGCAGCCAATTGGGTTCCTACAATGAGCAGTTCTTC | CASSQLGSYNEQFF
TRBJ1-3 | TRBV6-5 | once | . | TGTGCCAGCAGCAAAGGAAACACCATATATTTT | CASSKGNTIYF
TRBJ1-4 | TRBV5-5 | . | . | TGTGCCAGCAGTAGACAGCTGGATGAAAAACTGTTTTTT | CASSRQLDEKLFF
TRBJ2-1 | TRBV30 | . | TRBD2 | TGTGCCTGGAGTGTAAGGACTAGTGACTACAATGAGCAGTTCTTC | CAWSVRTSDYNEQFF
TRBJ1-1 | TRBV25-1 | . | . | TGTGCCAGCAGTGAAAGGCAGGGCACTGAAGCTTTCTTT | CASSERQGTEAFF
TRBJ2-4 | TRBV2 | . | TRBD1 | TGTGCCAGCAGGGGGACAGGGGGAAACATTCAGTACTTC | CASRGTGGNIQYF
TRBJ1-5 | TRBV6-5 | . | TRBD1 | TGTGCCAGCAGCCTTGACAGGGAAGGCCAGCCCCAGCATTTT | CASSLDREGQPQHF
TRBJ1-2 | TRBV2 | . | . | TGTGCCAGCAGTGATAGTCCGGGGACTGGCTACACCTTC | CASSDSPGTGYTF
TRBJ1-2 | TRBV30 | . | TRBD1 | TGTGCCTGGTTGGGACAGACTAACTATGGCTACACCTTC | CAWLGQTNYGYTF
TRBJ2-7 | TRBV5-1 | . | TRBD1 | TGCGCCAGCAGACGGGGACAGGCCCCGGAGCAGTACTTC | CASRRGQAPEQYF
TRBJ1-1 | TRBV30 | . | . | TGTGCCTGGACGATGACAGACCGTAACACTGAAGCTTTCTTT | CAWTMTDRNTEAFF
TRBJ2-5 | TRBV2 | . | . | TGTGCCGCAGGGGGGAACCAACAAGAGACCCAGTACTTC | CAAGGNQQETQYF
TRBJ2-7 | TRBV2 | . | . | TGTGCCAGCAAGAAGAGCGCCGAGCAGTACTTC | CASKKSAEQYF
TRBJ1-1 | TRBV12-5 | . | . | TGTGCTAGTGGTTTCGGTTCCCAGTACACTGAAGCTTTCTTT | CASGFGSQYTEAFF
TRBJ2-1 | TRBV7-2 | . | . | TGTGCCAGCAGCCCAGGACCCCTCAATGAGCAGTTCTTC | CASSPGPLNEQFF
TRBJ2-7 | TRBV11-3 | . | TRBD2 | TGTGCCAGCAGCTTAGTATCGGTTTCGGGACTAGCGTTTTCCTACGAGCAGTACTTC | CASSLVSVSGLAFSYEQYF
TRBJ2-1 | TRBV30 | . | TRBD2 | TGTGCCTGGAGTGCGAAGATACTAGCGGGGGGGCCTTTCGGTGAGCAGTTCTTC | CAWSAKILAGGPFGEQFF
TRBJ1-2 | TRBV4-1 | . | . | TGCGCCAGCAGCCCAAGACAGGCTAACTATGGCTACACCTTC | CASSPRQANYGYTF
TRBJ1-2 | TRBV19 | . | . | TGTGCCAGTAGTCCCAAGGCAGGGAACGATCCTTATGGCTACACCTTC | CASSPKAGNDPYGYTF
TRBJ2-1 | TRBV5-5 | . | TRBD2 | TGTGCCAGCAGCTTTGGACTAGCGGGGGAAAGGAATGAGCAGTTCTTC | CASSFGLAGERNEQFF
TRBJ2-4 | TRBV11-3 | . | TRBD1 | TGTGCCAGCAGCTTAGACAGGGGGAGCATTCAGTACTTC | CASSLDRGSIQYF
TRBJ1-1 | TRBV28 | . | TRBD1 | TGTGCCAGCGCTACAGGGGCCTTAAACACTGAAGCTTTCTTT | CASATGALNTEAFF
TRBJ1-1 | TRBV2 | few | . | TGTGCCAGCAGGGGCCAAAGTAACACTGAAGCTTTCTTT | CASRGQSNTEAFF
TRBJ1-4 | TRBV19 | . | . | TGTGCCAGTAGTATAGGGAGGGGCGCATCGGAAAAACTGTTTTTT | CASSIGRGASEKLFF
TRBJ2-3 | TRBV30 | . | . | TGTGCCTGGAGTGTACTGGGGTTCTGGGGGAACACAGATACGCAGTATTTT | CAWSVLGFWGNTDTQYF
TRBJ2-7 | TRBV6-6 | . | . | TGTGCCAGCAGAGCCCCGGTCCGGGACATATCCTACGAGCAGTACTTC | CASRAPVRDISYEQYF
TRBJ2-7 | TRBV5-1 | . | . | TGCGCCAGCAGCTCTTACGGGGACTACGAGCAGTACTTC | CASSSYGDYEQYF
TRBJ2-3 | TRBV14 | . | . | TGTGCCAGCAGCCATCAGGGTTATCTTAGCACAGATACGCAGTATTTT | CASSHQGYLSTDTQYF
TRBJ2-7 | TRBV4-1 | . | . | TGCGCCAGCAGCCAGGGGACCTCCTGGAGGGTATACGAGCAGTACTTC | CASSQGTSWRVYEQYF
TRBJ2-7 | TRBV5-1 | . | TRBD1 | TGCGCCAGCAGCCAAAGGGGGCAGGCATTTTTCTACGAGCAGTACTTC | CASSQRGQAFFYEQYF
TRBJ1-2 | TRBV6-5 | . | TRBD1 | TGTGCCAGCAGTCGTAATCGGGACAGCTATGGCTACACCTTC | CASSRNRDSYGYTF
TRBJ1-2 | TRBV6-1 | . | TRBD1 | TGTGCCAGCAGCGAAGGCGGGACAGTATATGGCTACACCTTC | CASSEGGTVYGYTF
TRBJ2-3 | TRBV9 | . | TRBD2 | TGTGCCAGCAGCGTAGTTAGCGGGGACAGCACAGATACGCAGTATTTT | CASSVVSGDSTDTQYF
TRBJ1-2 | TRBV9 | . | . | TGTGCCAGCAGCACAACAGGGCCCTATGGCTACACCTTC | CASSTTGPYGYTF
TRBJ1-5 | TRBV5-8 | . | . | TGTGCCAGCAGCTTGGGTGTCCTTAGCAATCAGCCCCAGCATTTT | CASSLGVLSNQPQHF
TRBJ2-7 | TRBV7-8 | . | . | TGTGCCAGCAGCGGACTCGGTGGGACCCTTTTTGGCGAGCAGTACTTC | CASSGLGGTLFGEQYF
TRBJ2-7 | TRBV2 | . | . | TGTGCCAGCAGAAGGACAGAGTCTTCCTACGAGCAGTACTTC | CASRRTESSYEQYF
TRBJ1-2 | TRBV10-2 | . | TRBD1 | TGCGCCAGCAGAGCCGGGACAGCGAACTATGGCTACACCTTC | CASRAGTANYGYTF
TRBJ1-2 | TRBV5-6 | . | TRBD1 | TGTGCCAGCAGCCAGGGGGCCCACTATGGCTACACCTTC | CASSQGAHYGYTF